These 29 T cell receptor beta chains were sequenced from one sample in a study of cytomegalovirus exposure and HLA in healthy donors. Primers for the PCR totalled 60 Vbeta and 13 Jbeta. The table came from immunoSEQ multiplex PCR; TCRdb's copy has only in-frame clones and leaves some out. The data show 90,000 to 120,000 clones, with about 80% seen just once and roughly 5.9% held by the top ten. The specimen sequenced was PBMCs. All receptors come from a man aged 60-69 years in good health and CMV-seropositive.

This chain joins TRBV7-2 and TRBJ2-1, with D perhaps matching TRBD2 (6 bases). The CDR3 is 13 residues long. Trimming took off 5 bases at V and 9 bases at J, with 14 bases between the two ends. Germline values: CDR1 SGHTA, CDR2 FQGNSA. Here the CDR3 DNA reads TGTGCCAGCAGCCGGGACTTTTTAGGTGAGCAGTTCTTC. This sequence encodes CASSRDFLGEQFF.

V gene TRBV13 combines with J gene TRBJ2-7; perhaps TRBD2 as D (5 bases). There are 13 residues in the CDR3. The germline V gene encodes CDR1 PRHDT and CDR2 FYEKMQ (reference sequence). V gave up 3 bases and J gave up 2 bases, with 8 bases separating them. DNA of the CDR3: TGTGCCAGCAGCTTTCCCGGGGCCTACGAGCAGTACTTC. Translation gives CASSFPGAYEQYF.

The CDR3 here is CASSLRRGGYEQYF. The CDR3 DNA follows: TGTGCCAGCAGTCTTCGGCGGGGGGGGTACGAGCAGTACTTC. The chain joins TRBV2 to TRBJ2-7, with 9 bases fitting TRBD2. CDR1 and CDR2 (germline): SNHLY, FYNNEI. After removal of 5 bases from V and 4 bases from J, the junction contained 6 bases not matched to a gene. This CDR3 region has 14 residues.

The chain is built from TRBV5-5 and TRBJ2-3; maybe TRBD1 (5 bases). This CDR3 is built from 15 residues. Germline CDR1 SGHKS, CDR2 YYEKEE (reference sequence). Deletions cut 0 bases from V and 1 base from J, with 9 bases between. The CDR3 protein is CASSLEGIGTDTQYF. DNA of the CDR3: TGTGCCAGCAGCTTGGAGGGGATCGGCACAGATACGCAGTATTTT.

This clone was seen a few times. This chain connects TRBV5-1 to TRBJ2-1, with 11 bases that match TRBD2. V lost 1 base to trimming and J lost 5 bases; unmatched junction nucleotides: 5. The germline V gene has CDR1 SGHRS and CDR2 YFSETQ. The CDR3 totals 16 residues. The CDR3: CASSLTLAGGDNEQFF. The CDR3, as DNA: TGCGCCAGCAGCTTGACCCTAGCGGGGGGAGACAATGAGCAGTTCTTC. Full variable domain (missing parts from reference TRBV5-1 and TRBJ2-1): KAGVTQTPRYLIKTRGQQVTLSCSPISGHRSVSWYQQTPGQGLQFLFEYFSETQRNKGNFPGRFSGRQFSNSRSEMNVSTLELGDSALYLCASSLTLAGGDNEQFFGPGTRLTVL.

The chain carries TRBV29-1 and TRBJ2-5; 10 nucleotides agree with TRBD1. The CDR3 is made up of 15 amino acids. Germline CDR1 reads SQVTM; CDR2 reads ANQGSEA. The J segment lost 4 bases and the V segment lost 4 bases, leaving 9 bases of the junction unmatched. The CDR3 spells CSVVGDRGYGETQYF. CDR3 bases: TGCAGCGTTGTAGGGGACAGGGGATATGGAGAGACCCAGTACTTC.

J is TRBJ1-2 and V is TRBV19; TRBD1 might be the D (6 bases). Between the trimmed V and J ends, which lost 3 bases and 7 bases, there was a span of 18 bases. The V gene's germline CDR1 is LNHDA and CDR2 SQIVND (reference sequence). This CDR3 is built from 15 residues. The CDR3 is CASSIGQGLQGGYTF. CDR3 coding DNA: TGTGCCAGTAGTATCGGGCAAGGGTTACAGGGTGGCTACACCTTC.

The chain employs TRBV5-1 and TRBJ2-5, with TRBD1 identical over 8 bases. Judging by the DNA end, TRBJ2-7 fits better; the J call may be wrong. The CDR3 covers 15 residues. Germline V gene data show CDR1 as SGHRS and CDR2 as YFSETQ. CDR3 coding DNA: TGCGCCAGCAGCCCGGGGACAGGTCTTCTTGACGAGCAGTACTTC. Protein sequence: CASSPGTGLLDEQYF.

The CDR3 nucleotides are TGTGCCAGCAGCTTAGGGACTAGCGGAAGCACAGATACGCAGTATTTT. Amino acid sequence: CASSLGTSGSTDTQYF. V usage is TRBV7-2 and J usage is TRBJ2-3; TRBD2 matches at 10 bases. The CDR3 runs to 16 residues. J was trimmed by 0 bases and V by 1 base; bases with no gene match: 1. Germline-derived CDR1 and CDR2 are SGHTA and FQGNSA.

The chain is built from TRBV7-6 and TRBJ2-7; 8 nucleotides match TRBD1. Looked up from germline, CDR1 is SGHVS and CDR2 is FNYEAQ. With 4 bases clipped from V and 7 bases from J, the junction kept 18 bases outside the gene matches. The CDR3 is made up of 17 amino acids. The chain's CDR3 is CASSYNQPQGAPGEQYF. Here the CDR3 DNA reads TGTGCCAGCAGCTACAACCAACCTCAGGGGGCTCCGGGTGAGCAGTACTTC.

The chain recombines TRBV18 with TRBJ2-1, with TRBD2 identical over 8 bases. The CDR3 length is 16 residues. Germline V gives CDR1 KGHSH, CDR2 LQKENI. With 0 bases clipped from V and 7 bases from J, the junction kept 8 bases outside the gene matches. The CDR3 sequence: CASSPPNGGARNEQFF. For the CDR3, the DNA is TGTGCCAGCTCACCACCGAACGGGGGGGCTAGGAATGAGCAGTTCTTC.

This chain joins TRBV4-1 and TRBJ1-2; weak D call: TRBD1 (5 bases). Germline-derived CDR1 and CDR2 are MGHRA and YSYEKL. The CDR3 runs to 17 residues. V lost 0 bases, J lost 7 bases, and 21 bases lay in between. CDR3 loop: CASSQDLSGGRGGGYTF. CDR3 DNA: TGCGCCAGCAGCCAAGATCTTTCAGGTGGAAGGGGAGGTGGCTACACCTTC.

V and J are TRBV15 and TRBJ2-7; 9 positions match TRBD1. CDR1 LNHNV and CDR2 YYDKDF come from the germline V gene (reference sequence). V trimming: 3 bases; J trimming: 2 bases; junction bases outside the gene matches: 2. The CDR3 is made up of 14 amino acids. As DNA, the CDR3 is TGTGCCACCAGCAGGGACAGGGGCACCTACGAGCAGTACTTC. Amino acids: CATSRDRGTYEQYF.

The table lists this clone with a count of one. This chain joins TRBV27 and TRBJ2-7, with 8 bases matching TRBD1. This CDR3 has 14 residues. The V segment lost 0 bases and the J segment 7 bases; nucleotides outside the gene matches: 5. Germline V gene data show CDR1 as MNHEY and CDR2 as SMNVEV (reference sequence). The CDR3 spells CASSLSRGRYEQYF. In nucleotides, the CDR3 is TGTGCCAGCAGTTTATCCAGGGGGCGGTATGAGCAGTACTTC.

The CDR3 spells CASSEGGDSAEAFF. The CDR3 DNA is TGTGCCAGCAGTGAAGGTGGGGATAGCGCTGAAGCTTTCTTT. The rearrangement joins TRBV6-1 to TRBJ1-1; D unclear. Between the trimmed V and J ends, which lost 1 base and 6 bases, there was a span of 12 bases. The CDR3 is 14 residues long. Germline CDR1 and CDR2: MNHNS and SASEGT.

This clone came up once. The V and J genes are TRBV10-3 and TRBJ2-1, with D tentatively TRBD2 (6 bases). The V end was cut by 8 bases, the J end by 5 bases, with 10 bases between. CDR3 size: 12 residues. Germline V lookup: CDR1 ENHRY, CDR2 SYGVKD. The CDR3 DNA follows: TGTGCCATCGGAGGGTCCGACAATGAGCAGTTCTTC. Residues: CAIGGSDNEQFF.

This chain links TRBV28 with TRBJ2-7, with TRBD1 identical over 8 bases. Germline V lookup: CDR1 MDHEN, CDR2 SYDVKM. The CDR3 length is 15 residues. V lost 6 bases and J lost 2; bases outside the gene matches: 9. DNA of the CDR3: TGTGCCAGCAGATCCAGGGGGCAGGGGGCCTACGAGCAGTACTTC. This encodes CASRSRGQGAYEQYF. Based on the CDR3 plus reference TRBV28 and TRBJ2-7, the full variable domain is DVKVTQSSRYLVKRTGEKVFLECVQDMDHENMFWYRQDPGLGLRLIYFSYDVKMKEKGDIPEGYSVSREKKERFSLILESASTNQTSMYLCASRSRGQGAYEQYFGPGTRLTVT.

J is TRBJ1-5 and V is TRBV6-1, with D perhaps matching TRBD1 (6 bases). The length of the CDR3 is 13 residues. Trimming pared 4 bases from V and 7 bases from J, leaving 11 bases between. Germline CDR1 MNHNS, CDR2 SASEGT. In DNA, the CDR3 is TGTGCCAGCAGTGTACAGGGCAGGCAGCCCCAGCATTTT. It encodes CASSVQGRQPQHF.

The chain employs TRBV28 and TRBJ1-2; tentatively, D is TRBD1 (6 bases). From germline, CDR1 is MDHEN and CDR2 SYDVKM. The CDR3 spans 13 residues. Trimming took off 6 bases at V and 4 bases at J, with 12 bases between the two ends. This chain's CDR3 is CASRGARGYGYTF. CDR3 bases: TGTGCCAGCAGGGGGGCTCGGGGCTATGGCTACACCTTC.

This clone appeared a few times. This sequence joins TRBV6-6 and TRBJ2-7, with D maybe TRBD1 (6 bases). The germline V gene has CDR1 MNHNY and CDR2 SVGAGI (reference sequence). V gave up 5 bases and J gave up 3 bases, with 8 bases separating them. The CDR3 has 12 residues. DNA for the CDR3: TGTGCCAGCAGTCAGGGGTACTACGAGCAGTACTTC. It yields the protein CASSQGYYEQYF.

CDR3 coding DNA: TGTGCCAGCAGTGCCACGGGGGACGGCCAGCCCCAGCATTTT. Protein sequence: CASSATGDGQPQHF. The V call is TRBV6-1, the J call TRBJ1-5, with D possibly matching TRBD1 (5 bases). CDR1 and CDR2 (germline): MNHNS, SASEGT. The CDR3 is 14 residues long. Trimming took off 4 bases at V and 7 bases at J, with 14 bases between the two ends.

This clone was observed a single time. The chain joins TRBV6-1 to TRBJ2-7, with a tentative D call TRBD1 (5 bases). V lost 6 bases to trimming and J lost 2 bases, with 14 bases between them. Germline V gives CDR1 MNHNS, CDR2 SASEGT. The CDR3 length is 14 residues. The CDR3 sequence is CASRVREQAYEQYF. The CDR3 coding sequence is TGTGCCAGCAGGGTCAGGGAACAGGCCTACGAGCAGTACTTC.

The chain employs TRBV27 and TRBJ2-1; 11 bases agree with TRBD2. V shed 4 bases and J 8 bases; nucleotides not matched to a gene: 13. The CDR3 sequence is 17 residues long. Germline lookup yields CDR1 MNHEY and CDR2 SMNVEV (reference sequence). The CDR3 DNA reads TGTGCCAGCAGTTCCCACCACTTTAGCGGGGGGGAGGATGAGCAGTTCTTC. It specifies CASSSHHFSGGEDEQFF.

This clone came up a few times. The V gene is TRBV6-4, the J gene TRBJ2-3; 8 nucleotides line up with TRBD2. Germline CDR1 reads MRHNA; CDR2 reads SNTAGT. Germline trimming cut 3 bases from V and 6 bases from J; bases unmatched to any gene: 5. The CDR3 totals 14 residues. The CDR3 reads CASSESGGRDTQYF. CDR3 DNA: TGTGCCAGCAGTGAATCGGGGGGGAGGGATACGCAGTATTTT.

This clone was seen more than once but under ten times. V gene TRBV19 combines with J gene TRBJ2-1, with D possibly being TRBD2 (6 bases). The V end was cut by 3 bases, the J end by 2 bases, with 8 bases between. In germline, CDR1 is LNHDA, CDR2 SQIVND (reference sequence). The CDR3 contains 14 residues. The CDR3 DNA is TGTGCCAGTAGTATTAGGACTACCTACAATGAGCAGTTCTTC. Translating gives CASSIRTTYNEQFF.

This chain uses TRBV5-1 with TRBJ2-7; TRBD1 agrees at 7 bases. V lost 4 bases, J lost 6 bases, and 16 bases stayed unmatched. The CDR3 runs 16 residues. Germline V CDR1 and CDR2: SGHRS, YFSETQ. In nucleotides, the CDR3 is TGCGCCAGCAGCCCACGAGACAGGGAACCCCTACGCGAGCAGTACTTC. Its protein is CASSPRDREPLREQYF. The full variable domain, its missing parts supplied by reference TRBV5-1 and TRBJ2-7, is KAGVTQTPRYLIKTRGQQVTLSCSPISGHRSVSWYQQTPGQGLQFLFEYFSETQRNKGNFPGRFSGRQFSNSRSEMNVSTLELGDSALYLCASSPRDREPLREQYFGPGTRLTVT.

The chain carries TRBV6-5 and TRBJ1-1; perhaps TRBD1 as D (5 bases). Trimming pared 0 bases from V and 4 bases from J, leaving 12 bases between. Germline V gives CDR1 MNHEY, CDR2 SVGAGI. This CDR3 is 15 amino acids long. The CDR3, as DNA: TGTGCCAGCAGTTACTCACCGGATGGGGCCACTGAAGCTTTCTTT. This sequence encodes CASSYSPDGATEAFF.

The rearrangement links TRBV7-2 to TRBJ2-7; 7 bases agree with TRBD1. Per the germline V gene, CDR1 is SGHTA and CDR2 is FQGNSA. The CDR3 loop spans 13 amino acids. The V segment lost 5 bases and the J segment 5 bases; nucleotides outside the gene matches: 6. CDR3 bases: TGTGCCAGCAGCACCGGGACAGAACACGAGCAGTACTTC. It encodes CASSTGTEHEQYF.

This clone was seen once. This sequence joins TRBV27 and TRBJ2-5; 15 bases agree with TRBD2. Germline V lookup: CDR1 MNHEY, CDR2 SMNVEV (reference sequence). CDR3 length: 18 residues. V gave up 5 bases and J gave up 5 bases; unmatched junction bases: 12. The CDR3 protein is CASSSLVGLAGGIETQYF. The CDR3 nucleotides are TGTGCCAGCAGTAGTTTAGTGGGACTAGCGGGGGGTATTGAGACCCAGTACTTC.